This T cell receptor beta chain is from a study of T cells in Graves' hyperthyroidism and ophthalmopathy. This CDR3 comprises 13 residues. Amplified TCR beta CDR3 regions derived from RNA transcripts. The TCR CDR3 first-round RT-PCR relied on the HTBI primer set. Using its own MiXCR run on the multiplex PCR reads, TCRdb lists one record per CDR3 protein. The sample gives about 59,000 distinct CDR3 sequences, under 70% of which show up once; approximately 3.4% is in the top ten. J is TRBJ2-5 and V is TRBV12-3 or TRBV12-4, with 9 nucleotides matching TRBD1. The end of the DNA is better explained by TRBJ2-7, so the J call may be wrong. What was sequenced was blood. The source of this sequence is a woman in her sixties with Graves' ophthalmopathy. The CDR3 here is CASSPWTGDEQYF. CDR3 nucleotides: TGTGCCAGCAGTCCATGGACAGGGGACGAGCAGTACTTC.